These 22 T cell receptor beta chains share one sample of origin, sequenced in a study of shared clonotypes between healthy human individuals. Clones were read by immunoSEQ multiplex PCR, and TCRdb kept only the in-frame ones, dropping some. The sample records about 960,000 clones, approximately 80% being singletons. Material: memory CD4+ T cells sorted from blood. Subset denoted: CD45RA-negative fraction. The receptors come from a young man in good health.

The CDR3: CASSEVGRPNYGYTF. DNA for the CDR3: TGTGCCAGCTCCGAGGTCGGCAGGCCTAACTATGGCTACACCTTC. V is TRBV18 and J is TRBJ1-2; no clear D. This CDR3 is built from 15 residues. V lost 6 bases, J lost 0 bases, and 14 bases lay in between. Germline lookup yields CDR1 KGHSH and CDR2 LQKENI.

The chain links TRBV6-1 to TRBJ2-5, with D possibly being TRBD1 (6 bases). The CDR3 runs to 15 residues. Trimming cost V 6 bases and J 4 bases, with 18 bases left between them. Per germline, CDR1 MNHNS and CDR2 SASEGT. The CDR3 reads CASRPDRTDRETQYF. CDR3 DNA: TGTGCCAGCAGACCCGACAGGACGGATAGAGAGACCCAGTACTTC.

The chain recombines TRBV6-6 with TRBJ2-5; TRBD2 is a possible D gene (6 bases). This CDR3 spans 14 amino acids. CDR1 is MNHNY, CDR2 SVGAGI, per germline (reference sequence). The V end was cut by 0 bases, the J end by 5 bases, with 10 bases between. For the CDR3, the DNA is TGTGCCAGCAGTTACTCCACTAGCTCTGAGACCCAGTACTTC. Protein: CASSYSTSSETQYF.

The rearrangement links TRBV5-1 to TRBJ2-2, with no clear D. V gave up 4 bases and J gave up 0 bases, with 10 bases separating them. Per the germline V gene, CDR1 is SGHRS and CDR2 is YFSETQ. The CDR3 loop spans 15 amino acids. Written as DNA, the CDR3 is TGCGCCAGCAGCCAAACCGACTCGAACACCGGGGAGCTGTTTTTT. Protein sequence: CASSQTDSNTGELFF.

The V and J genes are TRBV2 and TRBJ2-1; D perhaps matches TRBD1 (6 bases). V was trimmed by 6 bases and J by 4 bases, leaving 10 bases between them. This CDR3 has 13 amino acids. Germline values: CDR1 SNHLY, CDR2 FYNNEI. The CDR3 spells CASSPDRYNEQFF. The CDR3 region has the DNA TGTGCCAGCAGCCCCGACAGGTACAATGAGCAGTTCTTC.

On this clone: Other DNA sequences in the sample encode the same CDR3. The rearrangement links TRBV5-1 to TRBJ2-6, with TRBD2 as a possible D gene (6 bases). The CDR3 has 16 residues. The V end was cut by 0 bases, the J end by 2 bases, with 9 bases between. Germline loops: CDR1 SGHRS, CDR2 YFSETQ. The CDR3 reads CASSLGAGTGANVLTF. Written as DNA, the CDR3 is TGCGCCAGCAGCTTGGGGGCGGGAACTGGGGCCAACGTCCTGACTTTC.

This chain joins TRBV25-1 and TRBJ1-4; the D gene is possibly TRBD1 (6 bases). The CDR3 runs 16 residues. V was cut by 2 bases and J by 4 bases, with 14 bases left in between. Looked up from germline, CDR1 is MGHDK and CDR2 is SYGVNS. CDR3 DNA sequence: TGTGCCAGCAGTGAACAAACAGGGCGCGTTAATGAAAAACTGTTTTTT. It translates to CASSEQTGRVNEKLFF.

The table lists this clone with a count of one. The CDR3 DNA sequence: TGTGCCAGCAGTTTATCGACTACCCGCACAGATACGCAGTATTTT. This translates into CASSLSTTRTDTQYF. The rearrangement uses TRBV28 and TRBJ2-3; D may be TRBD2 (5 bases). The germline V and J ends were trimmed by 1 base and 1 base, with 9 bases remaining between them. The CDR3 runs 15 residues. CDR1 and CDR2 (germline): MDHEN, SYDVKM.

This clone was counted at least ten times. The chain links TRBV20-1 to TRBJ1-1; D not certain. The CDR3 totals 11 residues. The germline V gene has CDR1 DFQATT and CDR2 SNEGSKA (reference sequence). The CDR3: CAGLLNTEAFF. CDR3 coding DNA: TGCGCTGGCCTCCTGAACACTGAAGCTTTCTTT.

The chain recombines TRBV2 with TRBJ2-5; D is undetermined. Germline V lookup: CDR1 SNHLY, CDR2 FYNNEI. CDR3 size: 12 residues. The V and J ends lost 3 bases and 3 bases respectively, with 5 bases between them. As DNA, the CDR3 is TGTGCCAGCAGTGACCTAGAAGAGACCCAGTACTTC. Translated: CASSDLEETQYF.

Details on this clone: One end of the junction varies from germline; a read error may be responsible. This chain uses TRBV7-7 with TRBJ2-2, with 8 nucleotides matching TRBD1. Germline V gene sequence: CDR1 SSHAT, CDR2 FNYEAQ (reference sequence). The CDR3 is 15 amino acids. CDR3 loop: CASSLAGGRTGELFF. The CDR3 bases are TGTGCTAGCAGCTTAGCAGGGGGCAGGACCGGGGAGCTGTTTTTT.

The chain is built from TRBV7-2 and TRBJ1-1, with D uncertain. The CDR3 sequence is 15 residues long. Germline CDR1 reads SGHTA; CDR2 reads FQGNSA. Trimming shortened V by 1 base and J by 3 bases, and 12 bases separated the two germline ends. The DNA of the CDR3 is TGTGCCAGCAGCTTAGTTACCCGGCCTGACACTGAAGCTTTCTTT. It yields the protein CASSLVTRPDTEAFF. The full variable domain, completed using reference TRBV7-2 and TRBJ1-1, is GAGVSQSPSNKVTEKGKDVELRCDPISGHTALYWYRQSLGQGLEFLIYFQGNSAPDKSGLPSDRFSAERTGGSVSTLTIQRTQQEDSAVYLCASSLVTRPDTEAFFGQGTRLTVV.

The chain combines TRBV7-6 with TRBJ2-2, with 14 positions matching TRBD2. This CDR3 comprises 19 residues. CDR1 and CDR2 from the germline V gene are SGHVS and FNYEAQ. V gave up 5 bases and J gave up 4 bases; unmatched junction bases: 12. In DNA form, the CDR3 reads TGTGCCAGCAGCAGAAGGCCGGGACTAGCGGGAGTTGGCACCGGGGAGCTGTTTTTT. This sequence encodes CASSRRPGLAGVGTGELFF.

The table lists this clone with a count of one. The V and J genes are TRBV5-1 and TRBJ2-5, with D possibly TRBD1 on 7 matching bases. Germline V gives CDR1 SGHRS, CDR2 YFSETQ. Trimming cost V 3 bases and J 1 base, with 13 bases left between them. The CDR3 runs 15 residues. The CDR3 spells CASSSQGGFQETQYF. The CDR3 DNA is TGCGCCAGCAGCTCCCAGGGGGGCTTCCAAGAGACCCAGTACTTC.

The CDR3 loop reads CASSLALAVGGETQYF. The CDR3 DNA reads TGTGCCAGCAGCTTGGCACTAGCGGTGGGGGGAGAGACCCAGTACTTC. The V and J genes are TRBV5-4 and TRBJ2-5; 8 positions agree with TRBD2. Germline loops: CDR1 SGHNT, CDR2 YYREEE (reference sequence). The CDR3 is made up of 16 amino acids. Trimming at V came to 0 bases and at J to 4 bases, leaving 8 bases not matched to a gene. The complete variable domain, with remaining parts taken from reference TRBV5-4 and TRBJ2-5, reads ETGVTQSPTHLIKTRGQQVTLRCSSQSGHNTVSWYQQALGQGPQFIFQYYREEENGRGNFPPRFSGLQFPNYSSELNVNALELDDSALYLCASSLALAVGGETQYFGPGTRLLVL.

The chain links TRBV5-4 to TRBJ2-5; D call uncertain. Germline V gene lookup returns CDR1 SGHNT and CDR2 YYREEE (reference sequence). This CDR3 region has 15 residues. V was cut by 0 bases and J by 0 bases, with 9 bases left in between. CDR3 nucleotide sequence: TGTGCCAGCAGCTTGGCGGCACCGTACCAAGAGACCCAGTACTTC. This codes for CASSLAAPYQETQYF.

Comments on this clone: This sample also contains other DNA sequences that code for the same CDR3. The rearrangement uses TRBV6-1 and TRBJ2-7; 7 bases match TRBD1. The CDR3 is made up of 13 amino acids. V lost 5 bases to trimming and J lost 3 bases; unmatched junction nucleotides: 4. Per the germline V gene, CDR1 is MNHNS and CDR2 is SASEGT. The CDR3, as DNA: TGTGCCAGCAGTCGAGACAGGGACTACGAGCAGTACTTC. Translating it yields CASSRDRDYEQYF.

The chain carries TRBV18 and TRBJ1-2; no reliable D call. Trimming took off 6 bases at V and 7 bases at J, with 9 bases between the two ends. Germline CDR1 and CDR2: KGHSH and LQKENI. This CDR3 has 11 residues. The CDR3 nucleotides are TGTGCCAGCTCGCCCGGAACTGGCTACACCTTC. It yields the protein CASSPGTGYTF.

J is TRBJ2-3 and V is TRBV9; tentatively, D is TRBD1 (5 bases). Per germline, CDR1 SGDLS and CDR2 YYNGEE. Trimming took 1 base from V and 0 from J, leaving 9 bases between them. This CDR3 contains 15 residues. Here the CDR3 reads CASSVLGDSTDTQYF. Written as DNA, the CDR3 is TGTGCCAGCAGCGTACTAGGGGATAGCACAGATACGCAGTATTTT.

The V gene is TRBV5-8, the J gene TRBJ1-1, with D unclear. Looked up from germline, CDR1 is SGHTS and CDR2 is YDEGEE. V lost 2 bases and J lost 13, with 9 bases in between. The CDR3 sequence is 10 residues long. The CDR3 region is CASSFGRIFF. The DNA for the CDR3 is TGTGCCAGCAGCTTCGGCCGTATTTTCTTT.

This clone was counted many times. The chain carries TRBV4-3 and TRBJ1-6, with a tentative D call TRBD1 (5 bases). From germline, CDR1 is LGHNA and CDR2 YSLEER. The CDR3 covers 14 residues. Trimming took 0 bases from V and 9 from J, leaving 9 bases between them. CDR3 amino acids: CASSQEFGGSPLHF. The CDR3, as DNA: TGCGCCAGCAGCCAAGAGTTCGGGGGTTCACCCCTCCACTTT.

The chain carries TRBV28 and TRBJ2-7; TRBD1 matches at 9 bases. From germline, CDR1 is MDHEN and CDR2 SYDVKM. The V gene end was trimmed by 8 bases and the J gene end by 6 bases; junction bases not matched to a gene: 5. This CDR3 is 12 amino acids long. CDR3 loop: CASLPDRGEQYF. The CDR3 coding sequence is TGTGCCAGCCTTCCGGACAGGGGCGAGCAGTACTTC.